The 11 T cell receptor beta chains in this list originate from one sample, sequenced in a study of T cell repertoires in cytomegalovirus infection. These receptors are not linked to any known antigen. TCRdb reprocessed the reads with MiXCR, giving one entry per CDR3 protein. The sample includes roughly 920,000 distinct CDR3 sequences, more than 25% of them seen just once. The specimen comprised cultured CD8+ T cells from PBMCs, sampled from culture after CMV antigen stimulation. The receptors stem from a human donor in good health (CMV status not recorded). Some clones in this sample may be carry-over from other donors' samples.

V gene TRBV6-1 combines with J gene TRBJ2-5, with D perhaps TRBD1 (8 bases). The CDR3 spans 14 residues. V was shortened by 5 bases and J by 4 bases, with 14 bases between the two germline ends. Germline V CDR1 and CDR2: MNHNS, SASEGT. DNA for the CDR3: TGTGCCAGCAGTTTACAGGGGGGGAGAGAGACCCAGTACTTC. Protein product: CASSLQGGRETQYF.

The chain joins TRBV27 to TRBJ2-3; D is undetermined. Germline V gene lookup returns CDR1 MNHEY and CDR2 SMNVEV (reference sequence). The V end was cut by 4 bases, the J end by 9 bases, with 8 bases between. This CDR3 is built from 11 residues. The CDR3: CASSWGRTQYF. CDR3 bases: TGTGCCAGCAGTTGGGGTAGAACGCAGTATTTT.

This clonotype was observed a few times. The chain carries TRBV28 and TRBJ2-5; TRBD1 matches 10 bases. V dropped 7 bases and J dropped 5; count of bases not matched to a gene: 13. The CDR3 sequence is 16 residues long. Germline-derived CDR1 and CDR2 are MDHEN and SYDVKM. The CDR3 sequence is CASKPGRDRGWETQYF. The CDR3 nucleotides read TGTGCCAGCAAACCTGGCCGGGACAGGGGTTGGGAGACCCAGTACTTC.

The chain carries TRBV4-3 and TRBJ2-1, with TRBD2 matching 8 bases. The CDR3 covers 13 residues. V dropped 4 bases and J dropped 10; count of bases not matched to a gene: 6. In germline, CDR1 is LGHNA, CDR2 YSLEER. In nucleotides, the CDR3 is TGCGCCAGCAGCCCTGGACTAGCAAGGGAGCAGTTCTTC. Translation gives CASSPGLAREQFF.

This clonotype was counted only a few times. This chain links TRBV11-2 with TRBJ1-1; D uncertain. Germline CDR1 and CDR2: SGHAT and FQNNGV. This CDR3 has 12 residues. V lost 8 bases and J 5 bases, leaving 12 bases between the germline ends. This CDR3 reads CASLSLGTEAFF. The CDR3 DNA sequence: TGTGCCAGCCTAAGCCTCGGGACTGAAGCTTTCTTT.

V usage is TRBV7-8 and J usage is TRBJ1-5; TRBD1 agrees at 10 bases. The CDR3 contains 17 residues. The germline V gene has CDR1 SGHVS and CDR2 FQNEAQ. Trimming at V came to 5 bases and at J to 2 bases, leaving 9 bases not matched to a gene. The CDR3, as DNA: TGTGCCAGCAGCACCAGACAGGGGGCTAGCGGCAATCAGCCCCAGCATTTT. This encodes CASSTRQGASGNQPQHF.

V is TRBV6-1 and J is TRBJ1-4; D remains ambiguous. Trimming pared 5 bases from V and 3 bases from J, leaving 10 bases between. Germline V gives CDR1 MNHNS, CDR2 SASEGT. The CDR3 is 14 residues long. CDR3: CASSTRGPNEKLFF. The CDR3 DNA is TGTGCCAGCAGTACCCGAGGCCCTAATGAAAAACTGTTTTTT.

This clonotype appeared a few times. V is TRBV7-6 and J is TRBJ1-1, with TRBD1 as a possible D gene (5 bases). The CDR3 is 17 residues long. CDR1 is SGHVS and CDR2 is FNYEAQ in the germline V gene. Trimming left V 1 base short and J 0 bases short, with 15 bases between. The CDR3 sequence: CASSLVVTGPMNTEAFF. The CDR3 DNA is TGTGCCAGCAGCTTAGTGGTCACAGGACCGATGAACACTGAAGCTTTCTTT.

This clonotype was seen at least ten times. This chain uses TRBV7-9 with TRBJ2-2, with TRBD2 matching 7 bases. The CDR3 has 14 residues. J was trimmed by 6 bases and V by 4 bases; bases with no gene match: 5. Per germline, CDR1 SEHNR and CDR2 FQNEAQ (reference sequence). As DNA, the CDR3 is TGTGCCAGCAGCTACGGGGGGAGCGCCGGGGAGCTGTTTTTT. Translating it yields CASSYGGSAGELFF.

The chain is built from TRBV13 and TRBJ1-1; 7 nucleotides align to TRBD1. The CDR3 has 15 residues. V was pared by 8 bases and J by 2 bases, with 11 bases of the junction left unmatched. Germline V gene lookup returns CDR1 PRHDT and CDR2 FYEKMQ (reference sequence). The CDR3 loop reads CASFDPGQLNTEAFF. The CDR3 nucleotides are TGTGCCAGCTTCGACCCGGGACAGTTAAACACTGAAGCTTTCTTT.

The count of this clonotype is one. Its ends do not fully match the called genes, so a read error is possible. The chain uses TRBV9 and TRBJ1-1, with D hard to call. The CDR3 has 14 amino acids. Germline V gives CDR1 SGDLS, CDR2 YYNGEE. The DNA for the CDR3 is TGTGCCAGCATCGTAGATGGAGGAAACACTGAAGCTTTCTTT. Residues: CASIVDGGNTEAFF.